The 19 T cell receptor beta chains below come from one sample, sequenced in a study of lymphopenia after photon versus proton radiotherapy. TCRdb keeps only in-frame clones here, not all; method: immunoSEQ multiplex PCR. The sample yields 2,100 or so clones, roughly 72% seen once. Sequenced material: peripheral blood, taken from a patient treated with photon-based radiotherapy. These TCRs come from a man of 80 years or more with cholangiocarcinoma.

In this sample, this clone turned up a few times. CDR3 sequence reads: CAISSTGGLGNEQFF. Written as DNA, the CDR3 is TGTGCCATCAGTTCCACAGGGGGGCTTGGTAATGAGCAGTTCTTC. The rearrangement links TRBV10-3 to TRBJ2-1, with 8 bases matching TRBD1. CDR1 is ENHRY and CDR2 is SYGVKD in the germline V gene. V dropped 5 bases and J dropped 7; count of bases not matched to a gene: 10. The CDR3 is 15 residues long.

Relative to its sample, this clone is medium-sized. The chain links TRBV15 to TRBJ1-4; no clear D. The CDR3 loop spans 15 amino acids. Germline values: CDR1 LNHNV, CDR2 YYDKDF (reference sequence). V lost 5 bases and J lost 4, with 14 bases in between. The CDR3 DNA reads TGTGCCACCAGCCGACTTCACACCGTTAATGAAAAACTGTTTTTT. Its translation: CATSRLHTVNEKLFF.

The genes are TRBV14 and TRBJ1-1, with no clear D. CDR1 is SGHDN, CDR2 FVKESK, per germline. There are 14 residues in the CDR3. The V end was cut by 2 bases, the J end by 4 bases, with 11 bases between. The CDR3 reads CASSQLNEGTEAFF. DNA of the CDR3: TGTGCCAGCAGCCAACTTAACGAGGGCACTGAAGCTTTCTTT.

This sequence joins TRBV13 and TRBJ2-1; 7 positions match TRBD1. This CDR3 comprises 16 residues. The germline V gene encodes CDR1 PRHDT and CDR2 FYEKMQ (reference sequence). V shed 1 base, J shed 4 bases, and the junction held 7 bases outside the gene matches. CDR3 loop: CASSLDRQGDYNEQFF. The DNA of the CDR3 is TGTGCCAGCAGCTTAGATCGACAGGGCGATTACAATGAGCAGTTCTTC.

V usage is TRBV7-9 and J usage is TRBJ1-1; D remains unclear. The CDR3 spans 13 residues. Trimming cost V 5 bases and J 7 bases, with 14 bases left between them. Germline lookup yields CDR1 SEHNR and CDR2 FQNEAQ (reference sequence). Here the CDR3 reads CASSPAGDIEAFF. The CDR3 nucleotides read TGTGCCAGCAGCCCTGCGGGCGACATTGAAGCTTTCTTT.

V usage is TRBV18 and J usage is TRBJ1-1; D is perhaps TRBD1 (6 bases). With 5 bases removed from V and 10 bases from J, the gap between germline ends came to 20 bases. The germline CDR1 and CDR2 sequences are KGHSH and LQKENI. The CDR3 sequence is 14 residues long. CDR3 DNA: TGTGCCAGCTCAGCGGACACGGGGGCCCAGGGAGCTTTCTTT. This translates into CASSADTGAQGAFF.

The genes are TRBV5-1 and TRBJ1-4; D may be TRBD1 (6 bases). CDR3 length: 15 amino acids. V lost 4 bases and J lost 8, with 18 bases in between. Looked up from germline, CDR1 is SGHRS and CDR2 is YFSETQ. Here the CDR3 reads CASSRTTGYGEKLFF. The CDR3 region has the DNA TGCGCCAGCAGCCGCACTACAGGGTATGGAGAAAAACTGTTTTTT.

V and J are TRBV11-1 and TRBJ2-3, with TRBD2 matching 9 bases. The CDR3 extends over 17 amino acids. Germline lookup yields CDR1 SGHAT and CDR2 FQDESV (reference sequence). Germline trimming cut 6 bases from V and 0 bases from J; bases unmatched to any gene: 10. The CDR3 loop reads CASSSMTSGASTDTQYF. The DNA for the CDR3 is TGTGCCAGCAGTTCTATGACTAGCGGTGCTAGCACAGATACGCAGTATTTT.

This clone has only one observation. The chain uses TRBV19 and TRBJ1-5; D ambiguous. The CDR3 loop spans 13 amino acids. CDR1 LNHDA and CDR2 SQIVND come from the germline V gene (reference sequence). The V gene lost 1 base and the J gene lost 11 bases, with 12 bases spanning the gap. The CDR3 DNA sequence: TGTGCCAGTAGTATAGGTCTCCCAATAGCCCAGCATTTT. Its protein is CASSIGLPIAQHF.

V usage is TRBV7-3 and J usage is TRBJ2-3; tentative D call: TRBD2 (6 bases). CDR1 and CDR2 (germline): SGHTA, FQGTGA. CDR3 length: 14 amino acids. The V end was cut by 5 bases, the J end by 0 bases, with 9 bases between. CDR3 sequence: CASSLSGSTDTQYF. CDR3 in DNA: TGTGCCAGCAGCCTTAGCGGTAGCACAGATACGCAGTATTTT.

The genes are TRBV6-5 and TRBJ1-3, with unresolved D. V was pared by 11 bases and J by 0 bases, with 17 bases between. Germline CDR1 MNHEY, CDR2 SVGAGI. The length of the CDR3 is 15 residues. In DNA, the CDR3 is TGTGCCGCCCCCTGGGCGGAGAGCTCTGGAAACACCATATATTTT. This encodes CAAPWAESSGNTIYF.

This clone showed up just a few times. One end of the junction does not line up with germline, which may come from a read error. This specimen includes other DNA sequences encoding the same CDR3. This chain links TRBV7-7 with TRBJ2-5; 10 bases map to TRBD1. The CDR3 covers 14 residues. Germline assignment: CDR1 SSHAT and CDR2 FNYEAQ (reference sequence). The CDR3 sequence is CASSFGQGGETQYF. In nucleotides, the CDR3 is TGTGCTAGCAGCTTTGGACAGGGGGGGGAGACCCAGTACTTC.

V and J are TRBV2 and TRBJ2-3; weak D call: TRBD2 (6 bases). CDR3 length equals 13 residues. The V and J ends lost 6 bases and 4 bases respectively, with 11 bases between them. The germline CDR1 and CDR2 sequences are SNHLY and FYNNEI. CDR3 amino acids: CASRETRADTQYF. The CDR3 DNA reads TGTGCCAGCAGGGAGACTAGAGCAGATACGCAGTATTTT.

This clone is large. The chain employs TRBV6-5 and TRBJ1-2, with D possibly TRBD1 on 6 matching bases. This CDR3 region has 15 residues. Trimming left V 6 bases short and J 4 bases short, with 18 bases between. The germline gives CDR1 MNHEY, CDR2 SVGAGI. The CDR3 sequence is CASRQQGIYIYGYTF. CDR3 coding DNA: TGTGCCAGCAGACAACAGGGAATCTATATCTATGGCTACACCTTC.

This clone is hyperexpanded in the sample. The chain carries TRBV7-8 and TRBJ1-1; D gene unclear. The germline V and J ends were trimmed by 3 bases and 10 bases, with 12 bases remaining between them. The CDR3 spans 12 residues. CDR1 SGHVS and CDR2 FQNEAQ come from the germline V gene. Written as DNA, the CDR3 is TGTGCCAGCAGCTTGGGTGGGGAGGGAGCTTTCTTT. Translated: CASSLGGEGAFF. The full variable domain, in which reference TRBV7-8 and TRBJ1-1 provide the parts outside the CDR3, is GAGVSQSPRYKVAKRGQDVALRCDPISGHVSLFWYQQALGQGPEFLTYFQNEAQLDKSGLPSDRFFAERPEGSVSTLKIQRTQQEDSAVYLCASSLGGEGAFFGQGTRLTVV.

The chain couples TRBV27 to TRBJ1-5; D gene uncertain. Germline V gene data show CDR1 as MNHEY and CDR2 as SMNVEV (reference sequence). Trimming took 4 bases from V and 2 from J, leaving 6 bases between them. The CDR3 totals 13 residues. The CDR3 region is CASSSDGNQPQHF. Written as DNA, the CDR3 is TGTGCCAGCAGTTCGGATGGCAATCAGCCCCAGCATTTT.

This clone turned up a few times. This rearrangement joins TRBV2 to TRBJ1-5; D ambiguous. Trimming cost V 4 bases and J 0 bases, with 13 bases left between them. The CDR3 runs 16 residues. Germline V CDR1 and CDR2: SNHLY, FYNNEI. CDR3 amino acids: CASSATRFDSNQPQHF. CDR3 sequence (DNA): TGTGCCAGCAGTGCAACGAGGTTCGATAGCAATCAGCCCCAGCATTTT. Full variable domain (remainder filled in from reference TRBV2 and TRBJ1-5): EPEVTQTPSHQVTQMGQEVILRCVPISNHLYFYWYRQILGQKVEFLVSFYNNEISEKSEIFDDQFSVERPDGSNFTLKIRSTKLEDSAMYFCASSATRFDSNQPQHFGDGTRLSIL.

The chain links TRBV5-6 to TRBJ1-2, with D possibly being TRBD1 (5 bases). CDR3 length: 13 residues. Germline V gene sequence: CDR1 SGHDT, CDR2 YYEEEE. V shed 1 base and J shed 7 bases, with 11 bases lying between them. For the CDR3, the DNA is TGTGCCAGCAGCTTGCTACAGGCCCTTGGCTACACCTTC. Translated: CASSLLQALGYTF.

The chain couples TRBV11-3 to TRBJ2-3, with D maybe TRBD1 (5 bases). V dropped 2 bases and J dropped 8 bases, with 8 bases sitting between them. The CDR3 has 12 residues. Germline-derived CDR1 and CDR2 are SGHNT and YENEEA. CDR3 in DNA: TGTGCCAGCAGCTTACAGGGCGGTACGCAGTATTTT. It specifies CASSLQGGTQYF.